Listed below are T cell receptor beta chains from one sample, sequenced in a study of T-cell reconstitution after alpha-beta-depleted transplantation in children. TCRdb recomputed calls from the PCR reads with MiXCR, one row per CDR3 protein. The sample includes roughly 500,000 distinct CDR3 sequences, roughly a tenth seen only once; the top ten take 2% to 2.5%. Sequences were derived from PBMCs, sampled before TCRalphabeta/CD19-depleted stem cell transplant. The receptors shown here come from a child aged 2-15 years with inherited bone marrow failure, due to receive a stem cell transplant. Each CDR3 is given with its conserved first and last residue. D genes are given only for firm matches. Where a row states a size, it is once, few, many or the class of an expanded clone; other rows omit it.

abundance,v_gene,j_gene,d_gene,CDR3nt,CDR3aa
many,TRBV19,TRBJ2-1,TRBD2,TGTGCCAGTAGTATTTTTGGCGGGAGAAGCTACAATGAGCAGTTCTTC,CASSIFGGRSYNEQFF
-,TRBV21-1,TRBJ2-5,-,TGTGCCAGCAGCAATGGTAGCGGGAGGAAGGGGACCCAGTACTTC,CASSNGSGRKGTQYF
many,TRBV20-1,TRBJ1-1,-,TGCAGTGCTAGAATCAGGGAAACTGAAGCTTTCTTT,CSARIRETEAFF
many,TRBV12-3/TRBV12-4,TRBJ1-4,TRBD1,TGTGCCAGCAGTTTCGACAGGGGAAGTGGGGAAAAACTGTTTTTT,CASSFDRGSGEKLFF
many,TRBV12-3/TRBV12-4,TRBJ2-7,-,TGTGCCAGCGCCCTAAGCGGGTACGAGCAGTACTTC,CASALSGYEQYF
few,TRBV29-1,TRBJ2-7,-,TGCAGCGTTGGGGGTCGAGCGTTGTACGAGCAGTACTTC,CSVGGRALYEQYF
-,TRBV5-6,TRBJ2-2,-,TGTGCCAGCAGCTTGGCCTCGGCCGGGGAGCTGTTTTTT,CASSLASAGELFF
few,TRBV5-1,TRBJ2-6,-,TGCGCCAGCAGCCCCAGGTTCTCTGGGGCCAACGTCCTGACTTTC,CASSPRFSGANVLTF
many,TRBV25-1,TRBJ2-3,TRBD2,TGTGCCAGCAGTGAATTTATCGGGCGGGAGTTTAGCACAGATACGCAGTATTTT,CASSEFIGREFSTDTQYF
few,TRBV29-1,TRBJ2-1,TRBD2,TGCAGCATCGCTTCCGGGACTAGCGGGACCTACAATGAGCAGTTCTTC,CSIASGTSGTYNEQFF
many,TRBV6-5,TRBJ2-1,TRBD1,TGTGCCAGCAGTTACCCAGGGACAGGGCAGTTCTTC,CASSYPGTGQFF
-,TRBV19,TRBJ2-2,TRBD2,TGTGCCAGTAGTTCCGACCTAGCGGGAGAGGGGGCCGGGGAGCTGTTTTTT,CASSSDLAGEGAGELFF
many,TRBV28,TRBJ1-5,TRBD1,TGTGCCAGCAGGAAGAACAGGGGTCTTCAGCCCCAGCATTTT,CASRKNRGLQPQHF
many,TRBV10-3,TRBJ2-2,-,TGTGCCATCAGTGGGACTACCGGGGAGCTGTTTTTT,CAISGTTGELFF
-,TRBV7-9,TRBJ2-7,-,TGTGCCAGCAGCTTAAAGTTGGACGAGCAGTACTTC,CASSLKLDEQYF
many,TRBV18,TRBJ2-1,-,TGTGCCAGCTCACCACCGCAGGGGGAGCAGTTCTTC,CASSPPQGEQFF
many,TRBV4-3,TRBJ2-4,-,TGCGCCAGCAGCCAAGATCTTTCGGGAAACATTCAGTACTTC,CASSQDLSGNIQYF
few,TRBV7-2,TRBJ2-3,TRBD2,TGTGCCAGCAGCGCTCGGACTAGCGGGACTTGGACAGATACGCAGTATTTT,CASSARTSGTWTDTQYF